A selection of T cell receptor beta chains follows, all from one sample in a study of T cell repertoires in cytomegalovirus infection. TCRdb independently ran MiXCR on the reads; one entry per CDR3 protein. Of fewer than 1,000,000 distinct CDR3 sequences in the sample, about a third are singletons; the top ten hold more than 13%. These receptors have no identified antigens. This specimen consisted of cultured CD8+ T cells from PBMCs, obtained from culture after CMV antigen stimulation. The receptor source for this set is a human donor in good health (CMV status not recorded). Some clones in this sample may be carry-over from other donors' samples. Both conserved end residues are part of each CDR3. Each record gives: clone size, V gene, D gene, J gene, CDR3 protein, CDR3 DNA. The D gene is left open where the match is weak. Clone size is not always given. Where it is, it says once, few, many or a class for expanded clones.

size: NA
V: TRBV18
D: TRBD2
J: TRBJ2-1
CDR3: CASSPMGLVGVFNEQFF
DNA: TGTGCCAGCTCACCTATGGGACTAGTGGGGGTTTTCAATGAGCAGTTCTTC

size: once
V: TRBV19
D: NA
J: TRBJ2-1
CDR3: CASSMVIGGYNEQFF
DNA: TGTGCCAGTAGTATGGTGATAGGGGGCTACAATGAGCAGTTCTTC

size: few
V: TRBV7-9
D: TRBD1
J: TRBJ2-2
CDR3: CASSLIGTGRTGELFF
DNA: TGTGCCAGCAGCTTAATCGGGACAGGGCGAACCGGGGAGCTGTTTTTT

size: few
V: TRBV6-6
D: NA
J: TRBJ2-7
CDR3: CASTSGQGLLYEQYF
DNA: TGTGCCAGCACCTCCGGACAGGGACTACTCTACGAGCAGTACTTC

size: NA
V: TRBV15
D: TRBD1
J: TRBJ1-1
CDR3: CATSTKRTGGAFF
DNA: TGTGCCACCAGCACTAAACGGACAGGGGGAGCTTTCTTT

size: NA
V: TRBV7-6
D: NA
J: TRBJ1-2
CDR3: CASSLGSPGTAWGYTF
DNA: TGTGCCAGCAGCTTAGGATCTCCCGGGACGGCCTGGGGCTACACCTTC

size: few
V: TRBV12-3/TRBV12-4
D: NA
J: TRBJ1-2
CDR3: CASSQRRGDYGYTF
DNA: TGTGCCAGCAGTCAGCGCAGGGGCGACTATGGCTACACCTTC

size: few
V: TRBV7-9
D: TRBD1
J: TRBJ1-1
CDR3: CASSHTGRDRMNTEAFF
DNA: TGTGCCAGCAGCCACACGGGCCGGGACAGGATGAACACTGAAGCTTTCTTT

size: NA
V: TRBV6-6
D: NA
J: TRBJ2-3
CDR3: CASSETGDTQYF
DNA: TGTGCCAGCAGTGAGACAGGAGATACGCAGTATTTT

size: few
V: TRBV7-2
D: TRBD2
J: TRBJ2-3
CDR3: CASSRAGGPRDTQYF
DNA: TGTGCCAGCAGCCGAGCGGGGGGGCCAAGAGATACGCAGTATTTT

size: NA
V: TRBV27
D: NA
J: TRBJ1-4
CDR3: CASTPTALIQNEKLFF
DNA: TGTGCCAGCACCCCGACAGCCCTCATTCAGAATGAAAAACTGTTTTTT

size: NA
V: TRBV6-2/TRBV6-3
D: NA
J: TRBJ1-2
CDR3: CANSSGFSGYTF
DNA: TGTGCCAACAGTTCGGGGTTCTCGGGCTACACCTTC

size: few
V: TRBV7-6
D: NA
J: TRBJ2-7
CDR3: CASSLAGTGEQYF
DNA: TGTGCTAGCAGCTTAGCGGGGACAGGGGAGCAGTACTTC

size: once
V: TRBV20-1
D: TRBD1
J: TRBJ1-2
CDR3: CSAHGQDYGYTF
DNA: TGCAGTGCACATGGACAGGACTATGGCTACACCTTC

size: NA
V: TRBV10-3
D: NA
J: TRBJ2-3
CDR3: CAISGSTGPPEGTDTQYF
DNA: TGTGCCATCAGTGGGTCTACAGGCCCCCCCGAGGGCACAGATACGCAGTATTTT

size: few
V: TRBV28
D: NA
J: TRBJ2-5
CDR3: CASSPQTSQETQYF
DNA: TGTGCCAGCAGTCCCCAGACAAGCCAAGAGACCCAGTACTTC

size: few
V: TRBV4-1
D: NA
J: TRBJ2-4
CDR3: CASSPVEGARNIQYF
DNA: TGCGCCAGCAGCCCCGTGGAGGGGGCGAGGAACATTCAGTACTTC

size: once
V: TRBV4-1
D: NA
J: TRBJ2-2
CDR3: CASSQVFGGELFF
DNA: TGCGCCAGCAGCCAAGTCTTTGGCGGGGAGCTGTTTTTT